The text below deals with one TCR beta chain. Its antigen is undetermined. These data come from a study of cytomegalovirus exposure and HLA in healthy donors. Overall study context: The roughly 700 first-cohort repertoires shared a platform with the 110 or so validation repertoires, as reported in a later analysis.

Profiling relied on immunoSEQ multiplex PCR, and the TCRdb table lists in-frame clones only, not all of them. The table lists 150,000 to 200,000 clones, roughly 86% of them singletons. Study-wide findings and caveats: TCR beta chains numbering 150 to 200 were designated cytomegalovirus-associated. Across donors, most TCRs were seen rarely, yet some public ones were widespread. A few chains tied to CMV proved CMV antigen-specific in vitro.

J was trimmed by 8 bases and V by 4 bases; bases with no gene match: 9. From germline, CDR1 is SEHNR and CDR2 FQNEAQ (reference sequence). The CDR3 contains 15 residues. Sequencing was carried out using PBMCs. The rearrangement links TRBV7-9 to TRBJ1-4; the match to TRBD1 covers 8 bases. The clonotype was recovered from a woman younger than 35 in good health and CMV-seronegative. The chain's CDR3 is CASSSQQGVWEKLFF. The CDR3 coding sequence is TGTGCCAGCAGCTCTCAACAGGGGGTCTGGGAAAAACTGTTTTTT.